This T cell receptor (beta chain) was sequenced in a study of T cells in Graves' hyperthyroidism and ophthalmopathy. As for the study in general: Peripheral blood was obtained at initial diagnosis, preceding any treatment.

Researchers amplified the TCR beta CDR3 regions from RNA transcripts. When the TCR CDR3 underwent first-round RT-PCR, the HTBI primer set was used. TCRdb re-analysed the multiplex PCR reads in MiXCR, keeping a single row per CDR3 protein. The sample holds a few hundred thousand distinct CDR3 sequences, around 21% seen once. In patients aged 18 to 65, hyperthyroidism was newly diagnosed, with duration under 2 months. Exclusions: uncontrolled infection, other autoimmune disease, pregnancy, lactation. This clonotype was counted ten times or more. Its specificity is unknown. Study-wide points: The blood repertoire included most of the expanded thyroid clonotypes above 0.001.

V was cut by 8 bases and J by 3 bases, with 13 bases left in between. The CDR3 totals 13 residues. The chain combines TRBV12-3 or TRBV12-4 with TRBJ2-5; tentatively, D is TRBD1 (6 bases). This sequence originates from a young man with Graves' hyperthyroidism. The sample consisted of blood. CDR3 DNA sequence: TGTGCCAGCGGAAACACAGGGAAAGAGACCCAGTACTTC. Translated: CASGNTGKETQYF.